This TCR beta chain was recorded in a study of T cells in Graves' hyperthyroidism and ophthalmopathy. Across the whole study: Peripheral blood collection took place at initial diagnosis, before any treatment.

Amplified TCR beta CDR3 regions derived from RNA transcripts. An initial round of RT-PCR targeting the TCR CDR3 relied on the HTBI primer set. TCRdb independently ran MiXCR on the multiplex PCR reads; one entry per CDR3 protein. This sample has fewer than 900,000 distinct CDR3 sequences, with 16% found just once. The sample holds many counts of this clonotype. CDR3 size: 17 residues. The trim removed 1 base at V and 0 bases at J, leaving 2 bases unmatched. CDR1 is MNHEY and CDR2 is SVGAGI in the germline V gene. For Graves' hyperthyroidism to be stable, ophthalmopathy could not progress within 18 months.

The receptor was derived from a man between 18 and 29 years old with Graves' hyperthyroidism. The chain is built from TRBV6-5 and TRBJ2-3, with TRBD2 matching over 12 bases. Sequencing was performed on blood. CDR3 DNA: TGTGCCAGCAGTTACTATGGACTAGCGGGGAGCACAGATACGCAGTATTTT. Translating gives CASSYYGLAGSTDTQYF.